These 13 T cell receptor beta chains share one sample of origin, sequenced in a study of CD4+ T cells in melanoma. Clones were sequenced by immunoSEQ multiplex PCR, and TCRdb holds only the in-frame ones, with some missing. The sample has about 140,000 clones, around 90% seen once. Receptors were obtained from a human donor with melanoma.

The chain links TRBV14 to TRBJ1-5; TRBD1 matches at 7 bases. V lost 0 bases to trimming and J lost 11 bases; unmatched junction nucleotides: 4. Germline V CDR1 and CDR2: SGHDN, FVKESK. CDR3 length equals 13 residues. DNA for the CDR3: TGTGCCAGCAGCCAAGATAGACAGGGAACCCAGCATTTT. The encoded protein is CASSQDRQGTQHF.

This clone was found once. CDR3 residues: CASSLDYPLEQYF. In DNA, the CDR3 is TGCGCCAGCAGCTTGGATTACCCCCTCGAGCAGTACTTC. The chain recombines TRBV5-1 with TRBJ2-7; D is unresolved. Germline V CDR1 and CDR2: SGHRS, YFSETQ. V shed 0 bases and J shed 6 bases, with 10 bases lying between them. CDR3 length equals 13 residues.

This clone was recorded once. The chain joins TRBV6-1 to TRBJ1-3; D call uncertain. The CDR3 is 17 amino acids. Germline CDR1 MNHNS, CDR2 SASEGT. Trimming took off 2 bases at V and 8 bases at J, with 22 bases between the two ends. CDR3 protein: CASSEKGGGKGLDTIYF. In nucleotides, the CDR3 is TGTGCCAGCAGTGAAAAGGGAGGAGGTAAAGGATTAGACACCATATATTTT.

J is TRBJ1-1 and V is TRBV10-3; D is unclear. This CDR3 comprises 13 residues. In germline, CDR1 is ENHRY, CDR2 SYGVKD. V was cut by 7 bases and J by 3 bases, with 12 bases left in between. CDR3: CAIKGRGDTEAFF. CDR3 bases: TGTGCCATCAAAGGACGTGGCGACACTGAAGCTTTCTTT.

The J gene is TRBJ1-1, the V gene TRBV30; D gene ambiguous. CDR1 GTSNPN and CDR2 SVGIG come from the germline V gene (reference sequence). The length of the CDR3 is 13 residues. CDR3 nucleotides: TGTGCGATCAAACGGACGGTGAACACTGAAGCTTTCTTT. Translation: CAIKRTVNTEAFF. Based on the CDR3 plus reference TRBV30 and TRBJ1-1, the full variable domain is SQTIHQWPATLVQPVGSPLSLECTVEGTSNPNLYWYRQAAGRGLQLLFYSVGIGQISSEVPQNLSASRPQDRQFILSSKKLLLSDSGFYLCAIKRTVNTEAFFGQGTRLTVV.

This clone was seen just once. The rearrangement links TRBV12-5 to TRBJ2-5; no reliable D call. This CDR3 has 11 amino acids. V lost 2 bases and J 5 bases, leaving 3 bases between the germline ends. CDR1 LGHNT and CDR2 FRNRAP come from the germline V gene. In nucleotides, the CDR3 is TGTGCTAGTGGTTTGTGGGAGACCCAGTACTTC. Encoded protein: CASGLWETQYF.

The CDR3 DNA follows: TGTGCCAGCATGGTTCCGCAGGGGCGGAGTGAAAAACTGTTTTTT. It specifies CASMVPQGRSEKLFF. The chain is built from TRBV6-6 and TRBJ1-4; a weak D match, TRBD1 (6 bases). Per germline, CDR1 MNHNY and CDR2 SVGAGI (reference sequence). The CDR3 length is 15 residues. V lost 7 bases and J lost 7, with 19 bases in between.

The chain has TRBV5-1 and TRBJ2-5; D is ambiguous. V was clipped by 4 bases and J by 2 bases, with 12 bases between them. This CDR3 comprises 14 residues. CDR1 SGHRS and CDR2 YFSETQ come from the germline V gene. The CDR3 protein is CASSPNLGQETQYF. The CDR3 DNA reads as TGCGCCAGCAGCCCGAACCTCGGACAAGAGACCCAGTACTTC.

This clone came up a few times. The CDR3 DNA is TGTGCCAGTAGTCTAAGGACAGCGTTGGGCAATCAGCCCCAGCATTTT. Protein product: CASSLRTALGNQPQHF. This chain joins TRBV19 and TRBJ1-5, with a tentative D call TRBD1 (6 bases). V was trimmed by 5 bases and J by 2 bases, leaving 16 bases between them. The CDR3 covers 16 residues. The V gene's germline CDR1 is LNHDA and CDR2 SQIVND (reference sequence).

Here the CDR3 reads CATSRDNTNTDTQYF. Written as DNA, the CDR3 is TGTGCCACCAGCAGAGATAATACTAATACAGATACGCAGTATTTT. V is TRBV15 and J is TRBJ2-3, with D unclear. The CDR3 is made up of 15 amino acids. Germline V CDR1 and CDR2: LNHNV, YYDKDF (reference sequence). The germline V and J ends were trimmed by 0 bases and 3 bases, with 10 bases remaining between them.

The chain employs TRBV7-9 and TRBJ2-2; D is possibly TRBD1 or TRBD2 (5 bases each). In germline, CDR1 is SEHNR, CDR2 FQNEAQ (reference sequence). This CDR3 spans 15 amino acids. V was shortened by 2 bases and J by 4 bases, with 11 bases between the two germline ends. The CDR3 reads CASSLMGDGTGELFF. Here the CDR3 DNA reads TGTGCCAGCAGCTTAATGGGGGACGGCACCGGGGAGCTGTTTTTT. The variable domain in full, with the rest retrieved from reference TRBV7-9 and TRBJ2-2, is DTGVSQNPRHKITKRGQNVTFRCDPISEHNRLYWYRQTLGQGPEFLTYFQNEAQLEKSRLLSDRFSAERPKGSFSTLEIQRTEQGDSAMYLCASSLMGDGTGELFFGEGSRLTVL.

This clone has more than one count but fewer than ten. The CDR3 sequence: CASSMQPQHF. In DNA form, the CDR3 reads TGCGCCAGCAGCATGCAGCCCCAGCATTTT. The V and J genes are TRBV5-1 and TRBJ1-5; D gene ambiguous. The CDR3 runs to 10 residues. The V end was cut by 4 bases, the J end by 7 bases, with 3 bases between. Germline V gives CDR1 SGHRS, CDR2 YFSETQ.

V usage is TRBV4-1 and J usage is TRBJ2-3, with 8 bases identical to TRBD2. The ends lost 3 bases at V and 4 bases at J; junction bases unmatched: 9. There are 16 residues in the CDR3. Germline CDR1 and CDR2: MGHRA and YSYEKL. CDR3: CASSQSTSGGADTQYF. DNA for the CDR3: TGCGCCAGCAGCCAGAGTACTAGCGGCGGGGCAGATACGCAGTATTTT.